The clone carrying this T cell receptor (beta chain) appeared many times. The target antigen is unknown. The data stem from a study of identical twins. General study points: The same donors were not followed; conclusions instead depended on cross-sectional statistical analysis.

With template switching, a universal primer site was added, and the cDNA carried unique molecular identifiers. TCRdb analysed the 5' RACE reads with MiXCR anew, one entry per CDR3 protein. Of 350,000 to 450,000 distinct CDR3 sequences listed, roughly 20% are singletons. The CDR3 runs to 15 residues. The V gene lost 3 bases and the J gene lost 1 base, with 10 bases spanning the gap. The germline CDR1 and CDR2 sequences are LGHNA and YSLEER. The chain combines TRBV4-3 with TRBJ1-3; D unclear. This clonotype originated in a man aged 50-59 years in good health. The sample consisted of naive T cells sorted from blood. CDR3 in DNA: TGCGCCAGCAGCCACACAGCGGTTTCTGGAAACACCATATATTTT. It is translated as CASSHTAVSGNTIYF.